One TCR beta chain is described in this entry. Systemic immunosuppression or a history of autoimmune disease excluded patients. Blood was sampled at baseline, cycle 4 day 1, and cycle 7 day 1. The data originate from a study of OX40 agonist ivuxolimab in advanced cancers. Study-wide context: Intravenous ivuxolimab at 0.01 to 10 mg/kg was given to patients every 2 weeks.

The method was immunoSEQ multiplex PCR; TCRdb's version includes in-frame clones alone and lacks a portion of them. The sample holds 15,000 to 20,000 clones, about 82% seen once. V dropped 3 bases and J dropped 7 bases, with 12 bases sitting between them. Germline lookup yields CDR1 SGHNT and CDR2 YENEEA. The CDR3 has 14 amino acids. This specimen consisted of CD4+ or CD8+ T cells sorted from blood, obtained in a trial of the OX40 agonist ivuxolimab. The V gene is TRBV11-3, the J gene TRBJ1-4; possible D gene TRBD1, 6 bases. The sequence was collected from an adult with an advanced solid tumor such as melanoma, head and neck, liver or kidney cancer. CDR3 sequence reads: CASSFGQTGEKLFF. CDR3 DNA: TGTGCCAGCAGCTTTGGACAGACGGGTGAAAAACTGTTTTTT.